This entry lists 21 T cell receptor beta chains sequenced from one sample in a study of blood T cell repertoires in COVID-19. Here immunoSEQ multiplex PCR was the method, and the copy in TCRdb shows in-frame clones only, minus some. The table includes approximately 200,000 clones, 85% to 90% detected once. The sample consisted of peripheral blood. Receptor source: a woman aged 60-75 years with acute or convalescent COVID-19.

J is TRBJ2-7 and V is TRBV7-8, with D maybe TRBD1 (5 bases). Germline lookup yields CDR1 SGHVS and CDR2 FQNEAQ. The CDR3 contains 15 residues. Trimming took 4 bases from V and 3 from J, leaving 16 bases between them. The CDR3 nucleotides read TGTGCCAGCAGCTCTACAGGACGGGCTAACTACGAGCAGTACTTC. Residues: CASSSTGRANYEQYF.

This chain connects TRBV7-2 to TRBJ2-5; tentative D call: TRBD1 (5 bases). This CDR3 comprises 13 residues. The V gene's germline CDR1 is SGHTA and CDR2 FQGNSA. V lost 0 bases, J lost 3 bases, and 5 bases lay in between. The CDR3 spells CASSLAREETQYF. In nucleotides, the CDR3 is TGTGCCAGCAGCTTAGCCAGGGAAGAGACCCAGTACTTC. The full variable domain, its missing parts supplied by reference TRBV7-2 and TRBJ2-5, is GAGVSQSPSNKVTEKGKDVELRCDPISGHTALYWYRQSLGQGLEFLIYFQGNSAPDKSGLPSDRFSAERTGGSVSTLTIQRTQQEDSAVYLCASSLAREETQYFGPGTRLLVL.

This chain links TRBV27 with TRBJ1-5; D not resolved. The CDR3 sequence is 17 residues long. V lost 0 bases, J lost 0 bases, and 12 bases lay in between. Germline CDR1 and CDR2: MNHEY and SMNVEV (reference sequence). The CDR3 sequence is CASSLSRWQNSNQPQHF. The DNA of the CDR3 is TGTGCCAGCAGTTTATCGAGGTGGCAGAATAGCAATCAGCCCCAGCATTTT.

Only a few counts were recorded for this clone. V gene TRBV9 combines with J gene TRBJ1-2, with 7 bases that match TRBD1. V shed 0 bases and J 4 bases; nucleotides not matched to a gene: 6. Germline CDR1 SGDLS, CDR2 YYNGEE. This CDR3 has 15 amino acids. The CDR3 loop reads CASSVEMRDSYGYTF. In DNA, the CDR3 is TGTGCCAGCAGCGTAGAGATGAGGGACAGCTATGGCTACACCTTC. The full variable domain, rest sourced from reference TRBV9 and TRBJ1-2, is DSGVTQTPKHLITATGQRVTLRCSPRSGDLSVYWYQQSLDQGLQFLIQYYNGEERAKGNILERFSAQQFPDLHSELNLSSLELGDSALYFCASSVEMRDSYGYTFGSGTRLTVV.

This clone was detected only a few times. In DNA, the CDR3 is TGTGCCAGCAGCTTTAATACCTACGAGCAGTACTTC. Translated, it gives CASSFNTYEQYF. The chain uses TRBV11-2 and TRBJ2-7; no reliable D call. This CDR3 region has 12 residues. CDR1 SGHAT and CDR2 FQNNGV come from the germline V gene. Trimming shortened V by 3 bases and J by 2 bases, and 5 bases separated the two germline ends.

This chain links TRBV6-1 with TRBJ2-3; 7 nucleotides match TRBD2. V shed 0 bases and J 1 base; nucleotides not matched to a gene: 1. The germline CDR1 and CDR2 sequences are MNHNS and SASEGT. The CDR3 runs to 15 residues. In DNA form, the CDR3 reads TGTGCCAGCAGTGAAGCGGGAGGGGGCACAGATACGCAGTATTTT. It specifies CASSEAGGGTDTQYF.

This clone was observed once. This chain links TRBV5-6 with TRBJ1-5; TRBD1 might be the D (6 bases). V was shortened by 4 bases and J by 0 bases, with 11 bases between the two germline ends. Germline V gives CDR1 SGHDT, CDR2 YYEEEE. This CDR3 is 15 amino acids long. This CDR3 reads CASSRGGNSNQPQHF. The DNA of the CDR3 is TGTGCCAGCAGCCGAGGGGGAAATAGCAATCAGCCCCAGCATTTT.

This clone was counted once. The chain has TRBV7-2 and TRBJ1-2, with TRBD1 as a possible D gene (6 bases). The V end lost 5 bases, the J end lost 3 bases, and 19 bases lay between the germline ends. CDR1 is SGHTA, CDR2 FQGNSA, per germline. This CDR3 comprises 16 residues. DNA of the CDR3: TGTGCCAGCAGCCTTGGGGGGGGCCCCTCGGACTATGGCTACACCTTC. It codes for CASSLGGGPSDYGYTF.

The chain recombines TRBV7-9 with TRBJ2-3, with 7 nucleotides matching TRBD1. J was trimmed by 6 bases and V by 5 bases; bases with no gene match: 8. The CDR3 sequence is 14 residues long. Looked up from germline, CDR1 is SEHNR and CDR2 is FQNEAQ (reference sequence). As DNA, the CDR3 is TGTGCCAGCAGCCGGGACAGTGGAGCCGATACGCAGTATTTT. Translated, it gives CASSRDSGADTQYF.

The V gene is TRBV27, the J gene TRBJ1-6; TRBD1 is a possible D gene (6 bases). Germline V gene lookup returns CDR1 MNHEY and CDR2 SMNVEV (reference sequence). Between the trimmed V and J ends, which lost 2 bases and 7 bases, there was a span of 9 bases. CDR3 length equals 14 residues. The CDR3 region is CASSLNRVNSPLHF. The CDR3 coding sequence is TGTGCCAGCAGTTTAAACAGGGTCAATTCACCCCTCCACTTT.

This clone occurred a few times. The CDR3: CASSPDRWEGYTF. The CDR3 DNA sequence: TGTGCCAGCAGTCCGGACAGGTGGGAGGGCTACACCTTC. This rearrangement joins TRBV11-2 to TRBJ1-2, with 7 nucleotides matching TRBD1. With 6 bases clipped from V and 8 bases from J, the junction kept 9 bases outside the gene matches. This CDR3 contains 13 residues. Germline V gives CDR1 SGHAT, CDR2 FQNNGV. The full variable domain, rest sourced from reference TRBV11-2 and TRBJ1-2, is EAGVAQSPRYKIIEKRQSVAFWCNPISGHATLYWYQQILGQGPKLLIQFQNNGVVDDSQLPKDRFSAERLKGVDSTLKIQPAKLEDSAVYLCASSPDRWEGYTFGSGTRLTVV.

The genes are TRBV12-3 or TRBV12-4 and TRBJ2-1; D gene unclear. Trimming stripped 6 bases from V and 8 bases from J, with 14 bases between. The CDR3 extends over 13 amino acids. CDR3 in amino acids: CASSPTLIHEQFF. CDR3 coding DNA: TGTGCCAGCAGCCCGACTCTTATACATGAGCAGTTCTTC.

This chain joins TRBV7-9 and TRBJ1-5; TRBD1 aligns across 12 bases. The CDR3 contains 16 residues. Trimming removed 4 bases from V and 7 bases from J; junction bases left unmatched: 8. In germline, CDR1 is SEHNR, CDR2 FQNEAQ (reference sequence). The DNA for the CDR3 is TGTGCCAGCAGCTCAACGGGACAGGGGGCTTGGCAGCCCCAGCATTTT. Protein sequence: CASSSTGQGAWQPQHF.

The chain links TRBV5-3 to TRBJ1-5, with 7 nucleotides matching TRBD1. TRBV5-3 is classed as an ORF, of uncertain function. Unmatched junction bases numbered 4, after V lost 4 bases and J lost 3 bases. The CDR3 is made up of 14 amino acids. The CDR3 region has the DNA TGTGCCAGAAGCCAGGGGGGTAACAATCAGCCCCAGCATTTT. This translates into CARSQGGNNQPQHF.

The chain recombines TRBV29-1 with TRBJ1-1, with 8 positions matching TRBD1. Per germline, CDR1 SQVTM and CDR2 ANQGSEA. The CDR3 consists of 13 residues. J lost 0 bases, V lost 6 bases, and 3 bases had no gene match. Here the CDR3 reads CSVHRGVNTEAFF. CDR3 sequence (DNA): TGCAGCGTACACAGGGGGGTGAACACTGAAGCTTTCTTT.

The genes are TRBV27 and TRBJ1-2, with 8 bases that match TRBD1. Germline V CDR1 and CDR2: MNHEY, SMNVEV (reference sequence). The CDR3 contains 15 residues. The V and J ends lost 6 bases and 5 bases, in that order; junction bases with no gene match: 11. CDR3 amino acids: CASRPRGQGNYGYTF. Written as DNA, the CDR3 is TGTGCCAGCAGACCGCGAGGACAGGGCAATTATGGCTACACCTTC.

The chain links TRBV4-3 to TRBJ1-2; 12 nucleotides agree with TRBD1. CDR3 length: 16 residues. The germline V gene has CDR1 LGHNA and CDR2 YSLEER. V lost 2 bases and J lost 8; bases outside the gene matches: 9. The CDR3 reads CASSQPGQGALGGYTF. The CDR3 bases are TGCGCCAGCAGCCAACCGGGACAGGGGGCCCTAGGAGGCTACACCTTC.

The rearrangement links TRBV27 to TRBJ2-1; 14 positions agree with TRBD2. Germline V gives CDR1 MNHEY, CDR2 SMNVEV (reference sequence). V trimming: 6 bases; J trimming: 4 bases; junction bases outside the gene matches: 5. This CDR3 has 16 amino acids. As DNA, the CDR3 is TGTGCCAGCAGAGGACTAGCGGGAGGTTTTTACAATGAGCAGTTCTTC. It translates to CASRGLAGGFYNEQFF.

CDR3 loop: CASIIPVGPEAFF. CDR3 bases: TGTGCCAGCATCATCCCTGTTGGGCCCGAAGCTTTCTTT. The chain couples TRBV7-8 to TRBJ1-1; D not resolved. Deletions cut 7 bases from V and 8 bases from J, with 17 bases between. Per germline, CDR1 SGHVS and CDR2 FQNEAQ. This CDR3 has 13 amino acids.

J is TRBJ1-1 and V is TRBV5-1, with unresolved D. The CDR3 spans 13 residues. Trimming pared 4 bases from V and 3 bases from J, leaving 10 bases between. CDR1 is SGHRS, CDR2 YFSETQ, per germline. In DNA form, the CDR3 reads TGCGCCAGCAGCCTGGGAGTGGACACTGAAGCTTTCTTT. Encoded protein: CASSLGVDTEAFF.

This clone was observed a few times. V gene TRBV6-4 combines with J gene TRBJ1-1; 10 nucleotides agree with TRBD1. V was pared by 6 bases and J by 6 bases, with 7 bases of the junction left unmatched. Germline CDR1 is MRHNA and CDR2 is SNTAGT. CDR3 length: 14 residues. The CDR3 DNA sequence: TGTGCCAGCAGGCCCGGGACAGGGGCCTCTGAAGCTTTCTTT. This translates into CASRPGTGASEAFF.